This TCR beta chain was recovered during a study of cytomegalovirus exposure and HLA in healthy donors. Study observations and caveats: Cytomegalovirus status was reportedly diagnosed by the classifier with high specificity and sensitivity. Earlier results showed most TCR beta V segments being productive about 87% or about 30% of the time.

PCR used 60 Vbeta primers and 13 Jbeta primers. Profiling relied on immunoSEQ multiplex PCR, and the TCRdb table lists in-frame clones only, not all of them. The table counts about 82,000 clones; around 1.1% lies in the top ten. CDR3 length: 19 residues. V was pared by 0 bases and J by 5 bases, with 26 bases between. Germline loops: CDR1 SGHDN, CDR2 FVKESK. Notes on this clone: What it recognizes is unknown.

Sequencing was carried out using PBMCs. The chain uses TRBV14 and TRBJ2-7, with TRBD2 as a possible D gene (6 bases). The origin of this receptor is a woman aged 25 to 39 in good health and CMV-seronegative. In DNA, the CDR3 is TGTGCCAGCAGCCAAGATAGATCGGGGGTAGGTTCATACGGGCACGAGCAGTACTTC. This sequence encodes CASSQDRSGVGSYGHEQYF.